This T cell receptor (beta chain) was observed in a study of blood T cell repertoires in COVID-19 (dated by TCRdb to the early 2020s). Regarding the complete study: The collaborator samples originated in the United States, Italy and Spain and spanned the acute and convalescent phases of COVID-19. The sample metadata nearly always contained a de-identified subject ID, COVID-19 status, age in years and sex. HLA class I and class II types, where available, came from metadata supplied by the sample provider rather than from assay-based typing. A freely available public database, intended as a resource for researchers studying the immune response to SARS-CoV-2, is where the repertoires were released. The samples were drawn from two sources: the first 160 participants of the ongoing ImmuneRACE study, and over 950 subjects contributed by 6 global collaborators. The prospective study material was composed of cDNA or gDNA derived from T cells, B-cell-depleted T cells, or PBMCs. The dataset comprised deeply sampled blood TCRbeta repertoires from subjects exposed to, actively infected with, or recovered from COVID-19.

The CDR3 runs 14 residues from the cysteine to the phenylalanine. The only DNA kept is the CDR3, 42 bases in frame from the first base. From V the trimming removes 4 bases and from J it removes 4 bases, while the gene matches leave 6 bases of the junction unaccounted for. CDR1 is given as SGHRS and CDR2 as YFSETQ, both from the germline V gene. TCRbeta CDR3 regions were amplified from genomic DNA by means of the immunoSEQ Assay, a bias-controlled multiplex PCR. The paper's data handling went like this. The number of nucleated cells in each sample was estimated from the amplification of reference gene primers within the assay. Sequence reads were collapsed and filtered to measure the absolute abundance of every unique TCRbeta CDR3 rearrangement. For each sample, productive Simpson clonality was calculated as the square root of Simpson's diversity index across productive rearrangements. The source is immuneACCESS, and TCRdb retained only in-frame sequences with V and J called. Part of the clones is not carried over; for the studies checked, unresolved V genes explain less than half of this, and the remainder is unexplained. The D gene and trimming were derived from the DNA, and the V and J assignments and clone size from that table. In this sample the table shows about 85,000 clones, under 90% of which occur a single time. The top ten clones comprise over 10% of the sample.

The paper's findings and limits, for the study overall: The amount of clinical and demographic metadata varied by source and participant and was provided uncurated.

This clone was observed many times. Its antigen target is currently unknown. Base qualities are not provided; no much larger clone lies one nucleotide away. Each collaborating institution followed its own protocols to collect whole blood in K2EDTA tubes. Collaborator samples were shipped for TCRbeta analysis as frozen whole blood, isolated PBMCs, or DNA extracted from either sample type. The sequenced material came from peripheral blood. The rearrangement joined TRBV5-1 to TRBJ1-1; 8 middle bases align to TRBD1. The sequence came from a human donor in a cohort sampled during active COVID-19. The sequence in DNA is TGCGCCAGCAGCGGGACCGGGACAGGCACTGAAGCTTTCTTT. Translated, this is CASSGTGTGTEAFF. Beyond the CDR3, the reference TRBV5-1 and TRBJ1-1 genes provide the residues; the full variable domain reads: KAGVTQTPRYLIKTRGQQVTLSCSPISGHRSVSWYQQTPGQGLQFLFEYFSETQRNKGNFPGRFSGRQFSNSRSEMNVSTLELGDSALYLCASSGTGTGTEAFFGQGTRLTVV.